One sample yielded the 27 T cell receptor beta chains listed below, sequenced in a study of a mutant IDH1 vaccine in newly diagnosed glioma. The time point: week 23, last vaccination. Topical imiquimod was applied with each vaccine dose, which held 300 ug of mutant IDH1 20-mer peptide. Using immunoSEQ multiplex PCR, the repertoire was profiled, and TCRdb retains in-frame clones only, with some absent. The data show over 50,000 clones, with over 75% seen just once and roughly 14% held by the top ten. No antigens are known for them. The specimen comprised PBMCs, sampled from a glioma patient whose treatment included an IDH1 peptide vaccine. These receptors were obtained from a man aged 18 to 35 with glioma.

V is TRBV18 and J is TRBJ2-3; possibly TRBD1 or TRBD2 for D (6 bases each). The ends were cut back, 2 bases at V and 0 bases at J, with 12 bases in the middle. The germline gives CDR1 KGHSH, CDR2 LQKENI. This CDR3 is 16 amino acids long. The chain's CDR3 is CASSPRGGPSTDTQYF. The CDR3 DNA is TGTGCCAGCTCACCAAGAGGGGGGCCAAGCACAGATACGCAGTATTTT.

The genes are TRBV6-5 and TRBJ1-4; no definite D call. The germline V gene encodes CDR1 MNHEY and CDR2 SVGAGI. This CDR3 is 15 amino acids long. Trimming stripped 1 base from V and 3 bases from J, with 9 bases between. The CDR3 DNA sequence: TGTGCCAGCAGTTACTACGAGGGAGCTAATGAAAAACTGTTTTTT. Translated, it gives CASSYYEGANEKLFF.

This clone was seen once. Sequence at one end of the junction differs from germline and may be a read error. This sequence joins TRBV29-1 and TRBJ2-1; 9 bases are shared with TRBD1. Germline V CDR1 and CDR2: SQVTM, ANQGSEA. The CDR3 is 10 residues long. CDR3 residues: CGVGDREVFF. The CDR3 DNA reads TGCGGCGTTGGGGACAGGGAGGTGTTCTTC.

The gene calls are TRBV7-8 and TRBJ1-4; TRBD1 might be the D (6 bases). The germline V gene encodes CDR1 SGHVS and CDR2 FQNEAQ. The CDR3 is made up of 15 amino acids. Trimming took off 2 bases at V and 4 bases at J, with 11 bases between the two ends. CDR3 coding DNA: TGTGCCAGCAGCTTAAGACAGGCCATTAATGAAAAACTGTTTTTT. It specifies CASSLRQAINEKLFF.

V usage is TRBV11-3 and J usage is TRBJ2-2, with D possibly being TRBD2 (6 bases). The CDR3 consists of 13 residues. CDR1 SGHNT and CDR2 YENEEA come from the germline V gene. Trimming took off 1 base at V and 7 bases at J, with 7 bases between the two ends. This CDR3 is CASSLAGVGELFF. The CDR3 coding sequence is TGTGCCAGCAGCTTAGCGGGGGTCGGGGAGCTGTTTTTT. Filled out from reference TRBV11-3 and TRBJ2-2, the complete variable domain reads EAGVVQSPRYKIIEKKQPVAFWCNPISGHNTLYWYLQNLGQGPELLIRYENEEAVDDSQLPKDRFSAERLKGVDSTLKIQPAELGDSAVYLCASSLAGVGELFFGEGSRLTVL.

The chain couples TRBV7-6 to TRBJ2-4, with 7 bases fitting TRBD1. The V and J ends lost 1 base and 7 bases, in that order; junction bases with no gene match: 1. The CDR3 is 13 residues long. Per the germline V gene, CDR1 is SGHVS and CDR2 is FNYEAQ. CDR3 protein: CASSLGQGNIQYF. The CDR3 coding sequence is TGTGCCAGCAGCTTAGGACAGGGCAACATTCAGTACTTC.

This rearrangement joins TRBV28 to TRBJ2-7, with TRBD2 matching over 7 bases. The J segment lost 4 bases and the V segment lost 6 bases, leaving 12 bases of the junction unmatched. Germline CDR1 is MDHEN and CDR2 is SYDVKM. The CDR3 sequence is 15 residues long. CDR3: CASSFEGLSSYEQYF. The CDR3 DNA reads as TGTGCCAGCAGCTTTGAGGGACTATCTTCTTACGAGCAGTACTTC.

This clone was recorded once. The chain carries TRBV4-3 and TRBJ1-4; weak D call: TRBD1 (5 bases). With 0 bases removed from V and 5 bases from J, the gap between germline ends came to 10 bases. CDR3 size: 15 residues. The V gene's germline CDR1 is LGHNA and CDR2 YSLEER. CDR3 DNA sequence: TGCGCCAGCAGCCAAGACCGGGACGGGAATGAAAAACTGTTTTTT. Translation: CASSQDRDGNEKLFF.

The chain couples TRBV30 to TRBJ2-7; TRBD1 aligns across 8 bases. The CDR3 contains 17 residues. The germline gives CDR1 GTSNPN, CDR2 SVGIG (reference sequence). With V trimmed by 0 bases and J by 4 bases, 14 bases remained unmatched. CDR3 nucleotides: TGTGCCTGGAGTGTTAGAGGTCACAGGGGGTTTGGATACGAGCAGTACTTC. Translating it yields CAWSVRGHRGFGYEQYF.

This clone was found once. The V gene is TRBV27, the J gene TRBJ2-7, with D perhaps matching TRBD1 or TRBD2 (5 bases each). Trimming removed 6 bases from V and 0 bases from J, with 12 bases in between. The CDR3 is 14 residues long. The germline CDR1 and CDR2 sequences are MNHEY and SMNVEV (reference sequence). The CDR3, as DNA: TGTGCCAGCAGGAGGGGCCACAGCTCCTACGAGCAGTACTTC. This gives the protein CASRRGHSSYEQYF.

The rearrangement uses TRBV4-1 and TRBJ2-2; D is perhaps TRBD1 or TRBD2 (6 bases each). Germline values: CDR1 MGHRA, CDR2 YSYEKL. V lost 1 base to trimming and J lost 6 bases, with 21 bases between them. The CDR3 runs 18 residues. The CDR3 sequence: CASSQAANVWGAAGELFF. In DNA, the CDR3 is TGCGCCAGCAGCCAAGCAGCGAATGTATGGGGGGCGGCCGGGGAGCTGTTTTTT.

The V and J genes are TRBV30 and TRBJ1-1; no definite D call. CDR1 is GTSNPN and CDR2 is SVGIG in the germline V gene (reference sequence). Trimming removed 0 bases at V and 0 bases at J, with 5 bases between. CDR3 length equals 13 residues. The CDR3 here is CAWSVSLNTEAFF. The CDR3 coding sequence is TGTGCCTGGAGTGTATCATTGAACACTGAAGCTTTCTTT.

This chain uses TRBV2 with TRBJ1-3, with D possibly TRBD1 on 6 matching bases. V lost 5 bases to trimming and J lost 4 bases, with 21 bases between them. Per germline, CDR1 SNHLY and CDR2 FYNNEI. CDR3 length: 17 residues. This CDR3 reads CASSPGTNIRSGNTIYF. The CDR3 coding sequence is TGTGCCAGCAGTCCCGGGACAAATATACGCTCAGGAAACACCATATATTTT.

V usage is TRBV18 and J usage is TRBJ2-5, with 10 bases fitting TRBD2. V gave up 5 bases and J gave up 1 base; unmatched junction bases: 4. The CDR3 consists of 15 residues. Germline V lookup: CDR1 KGHSH, CDR2 LQKENI. DNA of the CDR3: TGTGCCAGCTCAAACTTAGCGGGAGGCCAAGAGACCCAGTACTTC. Protein sequence: CASSNLAGGQETQYF.

The chain is built from TRBV2 and TRBJ1-2; perhaps TRBD1 as D (5 bases). V lost 9 bases and J lost 8, with 19 bases in between. This CDR3 has 13 residues. The germline CDR1 and CDR2 sequences are SNHLY and FYNNEI. CDR3 protein: CARSGGTPGGYTF. In DNA, the CDR3 is TGTGCCAGGAGCGGGGGGACTCCAGGGGGCTACACCTTC.

V gene TRBV9 combines with J gene TRBJ1-5, with D unclear. V was clipped by 6 bases and J by 5 bases, with 18 bases between them. CDR1 SGDLS and CDR2 YYNGEE come from the germline V gene. This CDR3 comprises 15 residues. CDR3 bases: TGTGCCAGCACCAGCGTAACTTCCCCCCATCAGCCCCAGCATTTT. Its protein is CASTSVTSPHQPQHF.

The chain recombines TRBV18 with TRBJ1-5, with no clear D. Per the germline V gene, CDR1 is KGHSH and CDR2 is LQKENI. The germline V and J ends were trimmed by 0 bases and 11 bases, with 14 bases remaining between them. The CDR3 extends over 14 amino acids. The CDR3 spells CASSPPGYLQAQHF. Written as DNA, the CDR3 is TGTGCCAGCTCACCACCGGGTTATCTCCAGGCCCAGCATTTT.

The rearrangement uses TRBV7-2 and TRBJ2-1, with 9 bases matching TRBD1. V gave up 4 bases and J gave up 9 bases; unmatched junction bases: 13. Per the germline V gene, CDR1 is SGHTA and CDR2 is FQGNSA. The CDR3 has 16 residues. CDR3: CASSSWGDRVPSEQFF. DNA of the CDR3: TGTGCCAGCAGCTCCTGGGGGGACAGGGTCCCATCTGAGCAGTTCTTC.

This clone was counted between two and nine times. The chain couples TRBV30 to TRBJ1-5, with TRBD1 matching over 10 bases. The CDR3 sequence is 15 residues long. In germline, CDR1 is GTSNPN, CDR2 SVGIG (reference sequence). With 2 bases clipped from V and 4 bases from J, the junction kept 5 bases outside the gene matches. The CDR3 region is CAWSIPGQGNQPQHF. The CDR3 DNA sequence: TGTGCCTGGAGTATCCCGGGACAGGGGAATCAGCCCCAGCATTTT.

The chain combines TRBV4-3 with TRBJ1-1; D perhaps matches TRBD1 (6 bases). From germline, CDR1 is LGHNA and CDR2 YSLEER. This CDR3 is built from 16 residues. Trimming removed 0 bases at V and 9 bases at J, with 20 bases between. The DNA of the CDR3 is TGCGCCAGCAGCCAAGACCCTTCGTGGCAGGGGACTCAAGCTTTCTTT. Its translation: CASSQDPSWQGTQAFF.

This chain joins TRBV7-2 and TRBJ1-5, with D tentatively TRBD1 (5 bases). Trimming took off 5 bases at V and 0 bases at J, with 11 bases between the two ends. The CDR3 sequence is 15 residues long. The germline CDR1 and CDR2 sequences are SGHTA and FQGNSA. Here the CDR3 DNA reads TGTGCCAGCAGCCCCGATCAGGGTAGCAATCAGCCCCAGCATTTT. Its translation: CASSPDQGSNQPQHF.

Worth noting for this clone: The junction departs from germline at one end; a sequencing error may be responsible. This chain connects TRBV4-1 to TRBJ1-1, with D unclear. This CDR3 region has 14 residues. Germline V gene sequence: CDR1 MGHRA, CDR2 YSYEKL. Written as DNA, the CDR3 is TGCGCCAGCAGCCAAGCCATCTTCAGGCAAGAATCTCTCTTT. Its protein product is CASSQAIFRQESLF.

The CDR3 nucleotides read TGTGCCAGCAGCGTGGGCAGGGGAGGGATTGAAGCTTTCTTT. This translates into CASSVGRGGIEAFF. The V and J genes are TRBV9 and TRBJ1-1; D is possibly TRBD1 (6 bases). CDR1 and CDR2 from the germline V gene are SGDLS and YYNGEE. CDR3 length: 14 amino acids. The V end was cut by 2 bases, the J end by 7 bases, with 15 bases between.

The rearrangement joins TRBV6-5 to TRBJ1-6, with D uncertain. The V end lost 6 bases, the J end lost 6 bases, and 12 bases lay between the germline ends. Per germline, CDR1 MNHEY and CDR2 SVGAGI. The CDR3 consists of 14 residues. CDR3 nucleotides: TGTGCCAGCAGATGGCAGATGGGTAATTCACCCCTCCACTTT. Amino acids: CASRWQMGNSPLHF.

This clone was counted ten times or more. The CDR3: CASSPPWGPRYGYTF. CDR3 DNA: TGTGCCAGCTCACCACCGTGGGGCCCCCGATATGGCTACACCTTC. The genes are TRBV18 and TRBJ1-2; D possibly corresponds to TRBD1 (5 bases). This CDR3 has 15 amino acids. Trimming removed 0 bases from V and 5 bases from J, with 13 bases in between. CDR1 and CDR2 from the germline V gene are KGHSH and LQKENI. The variable domain in full, with the rest retrieved from reference TRBV18 and TRBJ1-2, is NAGVMQNPRHLVRRRGQEARLRCSPMKGHSHVYWYRQLPEEGLKFMVYLQKENIIDESGMPKERFSAEFPKEGPSILRIQQVVRGDSAAYFCASSPPWGPRYGYTFGSGTRLTVV.

This clone was observed once. CDR3 nucleotides: TGTGCCAGTACAAGCTCCAGGGATACCTATGGCTACACCTTC. Amino acid sequence: CASTSSRDTYGYTF. The rearrangement links TRBV6-1 to TRBJ1-2; D possibly corresponds to TRBD1 (5 bases). CDR1 is MNHNS, CDR2 SASEGT, per germline. Deletions cut 9 bases from V and 4 bases from J, with 18 bases between. The CDR3 extends over 14 amino acids.

J is TRBJ2-7 and V is TRBV5-1, with 8 positions matching TRBD1. Germline CDR1 SGHRS, CDR2 YFSETQ. The CDR3 contains 15 residues. Germline trimming cut 4 bases from V and 2 bases from J; bases unmatched to any gene: 8. This CDR3 is CASSDTGTGTYEQYF. CDR3 nucleotides: TGCGCCAGCAGCGATACCGGGACAGGAACCTACGAGCAGTACTTC. The entire variable domain, with the rest obtained from reference TRBV5-1 and TRBJ2-7, is as follows: KAGVTQTPRYLIKTRGQQVTLSCSPISGHRSVSWYQQTPGQGLQFLFEYFSETQRNKGNFPGRFSGRQFSNSRSEMNVSTLELGDSALYLCASSDTGTGTYEQYFGPGTRLTVT.